This note documents a single TCR beta chain sequence. Antigen unknown. Stem cell-like memory, regulatory, central memory and naive CD4+ cells were sorted via CD45RO/CCR7/CD25/CD127/CD95/CD27. The sample belongs to a study of beta chain features in type 1 diabetes. V dropped 4 bases and J dropped 4; count of bases not matched to a gene: 6. The germline gives CDR1 MGHRA, CDR2 YSYEKL. This CDR3 has 15 amino acids. Reverse transcription of all isolated RNA meant that expressed TCRB transcripts were sequenced. Average reads for naive, central memory and regulatory T cell samples were roughly 3.4 million. Data came from immunoSEQ multiplex PCR; TCRdb stores just in-frame clones and leaves some out. The table lists hundreds of thousands of clones, roughly an eighth of them singletons. Study-wide points: Compared with healthy donors, patients appeared to share more similar naive, central memory and regulatory TCRB repertoires. All four CD4+ subsets of Type 1 diabetes patients contained TCRB CDR3s that were moderately but significantly shorter.

Sequenced: naive CD4+ T cells from blood. The genes are TRBV4-1 and TRBJ2-5, with 10 bases aligning to TRBD2. The source is a woman aged 18-30 years in good health. CDR3 coding DNA: TGCGCCAGCAGCCGTTCCGGGACTAGCGCAGAGACCCAGTACTTC. Translating it yields CASSRSGTSAETQYF.